A selection of T cell receptor beta chains follows, all from one sample in a study of T cells in Graves' hyperthyroidism and ophthalmopathy. Each CDR3 protein is one row after TCRdb ran MiXCR on the multiplex PCR reads. The table has some 720,000 distinct CDR3 sequences, around 15% seen once. Sequences were obtained from blood. The receptors stem from a young man with Graves' hyperthyroidism. Both conserved end residues are part of each CDR3. The D gene is left open where the match is weak. Clone size, where shown, is once, few, many, or a class for clones that have expanded.

V	size	J	length	D	CDR3	DNA
TRBV7-9	few	TRBJ2-7	15	TRBD1	CASSSAQTGPYEQYF	TGTGCCAGCAGCTCGGCACAGACAGGGCCCTACGAGCAGTACTTC
TRBV13	few	TRBJ2-5	14	TRBD2	CASSATGLAGTQYF	TGTGCCAGCAGCGCTACGGGACTAGCGGGAACCCAGTACTTC
TRBV18	many	TRBJ2-7	14	TRBD2	CASSRLAGTYEQYF	TGTGCCAGCTCACGACTAGCGGGAACTTACGAGCAGTACTTC
TRBV7-8	few	TRBJ1-1	17	TRBD1	CASSLDHRGRMNTEAFF	TGTGCCAGCAGCTTAGATCACAGGGGAAGAATGAACACTGAAGCTTTCTTT
TRBV7-6	NA	TRBJ1-2	14	NA	CASSADGGRYGYTF	TGTGCCAGCAGCGCCGACGGGGGCCGCTATGGCTACACCTTC
TRBV19	few	TRBJ2-1	20	NA	CASTPLTGRAPSSSYNEQFF	TGTGCCAGTACCCCCCTGACGGGCAGGGCCCCCTCGAGCTCCTACAATGAGCAGTTCTTC
TRBV29-1	NA	TRBJ1-5	15	TRBD1	CSVVVGGSGNQPQHF	TGCAGCGTTGTGGTAGGGGGCAGCGGGAATCAGCCCCAGCATTTT
TRBV28	few	TRBJ2-7	13	NA	CASTPAGYHEQYF	TGTGCCAGCACCCCCGCAGGGTACCACGAGCAGTACTTC
TRBV10-3	many	TRBJ1-2	15	NA	CAISESGGYNYGYTF	TGTGCCATCAGTGAGTCCGGAGGATACAACTATGGCTACACCTTC
TRBV28	NA	TRBJ2-3	20	TRBD2	CASSDWSLGTSGRDTDTQYF	TGTGCCAGCAGTGATTGGTCGCTCGGGACTAGCGGGAGGGACACAGATACGCAGTATTTT
TRBV2	many	TRBJ2-3	19	TRBD2	CASDGLAGGGDRFTDTQYF	TGTGCCAGCGACGGACTAGCGGGAGGAGGAGATCGTTTCACAGATACGCAGTATTTT
TRBV29-1	NA	TRBJ2-7	13	TRBD2	CSVGRANSYEQYF	TGCAGCGTCGGGAGGGCCAACTCCTACGAGCAGTACTTC
TRBV3-1	few	TRBJ1-3	14	NA	CASSQPTVRNTIYF	TGTGCCAGCAGCCAGCCGACAGTGAGAAACACCATATATTTT
TRBV30	many	TRBJ2-1	11	NA	CAWSESVEQFF	TGTGCCTGGAGTGAATCGGTGGAGCAGTTCTTC
TRBV28	few	TRBJ1-4	16	TRBD1	CASSRPRTGVDEKLFF	TGTGCCAGCAGCCGACCTCGGACAGGCGTAGACGAAAAACTGTTTTTT
TRBV5-5	NA	TRBJ2-5	15	TRBD2	CASRGPGLADQTQYF	TGTGCCAGCAGGGGACCGGGACTAGCGGATCAGACCCAGTACTTC
TRBV6-1	few	TRBJ1-2	12	NA	CASTKDRSGYTF	TGTGCCAGCACCAAGGACAGATCCGGCTACACCTTC
TRBV29-1	many	TRBJ2-5	16	TRBD2	CSVGGRTSELGETQYF	TGCAGCGTTGGGGGAAGGACTAGCGAGTTGGGAGAGACCCAGTACTTC
TRBV7-2	NA	TRBJ1-2	13	NA	CASSLGDLYGYTF	TGTGCCAGCAGCTTAGGCGATCTTTATGGCTACACCTTC
TRBV11-2	NA	TRBJ2-2	14	NA	CASSLDWDPGELFF	TGTGCCAGCAGCTTAGATTGGGACCCCGGGGAGCTGTTTTTT
TRBV12-3/TRBV12-4	NA	TRBJ1-1	12	NA	CASSFAKGEAFF	TGTGCCAGCAGTTTCGCTAAGGGGGAAGCTTTCTTT
TRBV28	many	TRBJ2-3	16	TRBD2	CASSKGLAGLTDTQYF	TGTGCCAGCAGTAAGGGACTAGCGGGACTCACAGATACGCAGTATTTT
TRBV20-1	many	TRBJ2-3	13	TRBD1	CSRTGGRTDTQYF	TGCAGTCGGACAGGGGGCCGCACAGATACGCAGTATTTT
TRBV25-1	NA	TRBJ2-7	14	NA	CASSDSAASYEQYF	TGTGCCAGCAGTGACTCCGCGGCATCCTACGAGCAGTACTTC
TRBV7-9	few	TRBJ2-5	14	NA	CASSFEGGQETQYF	TGTGCCAGCAGCTTTGAAGGGGGCCAAGAGACCCAGTACTTC
TRBV27	NA	TRBJ2-7	18	TRBD2	CASSLQLETSGRLHEQYF	TGTGCCAGCAGCCTACAGCTTGAGACTAGCGGGAGACTCCACGAGCAGTACTTC
TRBV6-2/TRBV6-3	many	TRBJ2-2	16	TRBD2	CASTVNRGANTGELFF	TGTGCCAGCACTGTTAACCGGGGGGCGAACACCGGGGAGCTGTTTTTT
TRBV28	many	TRBJ2-2	14	NA	CASSFSTATGELFF	TGTGCCAGCAGTTTTAGTACGGCTACCGGGGAGCTGTTTTTT
TRBV11-2	NA	TRBJ1-4	14	NA	CASSPRDTYEKLFF	TGTGCCAGCAGCCCGAGAGACACATATGAAAAACTGTTTTTT
TRBV7-9	many	TRBJ1-2	12	NA	CASSLVGDGYTF	TGTGCCAGCAGCTTAGTAGGGGATGGCTACACCTTC
TRBV12-3/TRBV12-4	NA	TRBJ1-1	15	NA	CASARGGTEALSRIF	TGTGCCAGCGCTCGAGGGGGTACTGAAGCTTTGTCTCGTATCTTT
TRBV11-1	few	TRBJ2-7	13	TRBD1	CASSGDRGGEQYF	TGTGCCAGCAGCGGGGACAGGGGGGGAGAGCAGTACTTC
TRBV20-1	many	TRBJ2-2	13	NA	CSACDTYTGELFF	TGCAGTGCCTGCGACACCTACACCGGGGAGCTGTTTTTT
TRBV7-2	few	TRBJ2-2	14	NA	CASSKPGDPGELFF	TGTGCCAGTAGTAAGCCAGGGGATCCCGGGGAGCTGTTTTTT
TRBV13	many	TRBJ2-7	14	NA	CASSLRGATHEQYF	TGTGCCAGCAGCTTACGGGGGGCGACTCACGAGCAGTACTTC
TRBV7-9	few	TRBJ2-1	15	NA	CASSPKSGVLGEQFF	TGTGCCAGCAGCCCAAAATCGGGGGTATTGGGTGAGCAGTTCTTC
TRBV6-2/TRBV6-3	many	TRBJ2-7	13	NA	CASSFQANYEQYF	TGTGCCAGCAGTTTTCAGGCAAACTACGAGCAGTACTTC